The next 14 T cell receptor beta chains were all read from a single sample in a study of blood T cell repertoires in COVID-19. TCRdb's copy holds only in-frame clones and misses some; the assay was immunoSEQ multiplex PCR. The sample lists about 330,000 clones; about 84% were seen once. Material: peripheral blood. The receptors were gathered from a woman in her fifties or sixties with acute or convalescent COVID-19.

The chain recombines TRBV28 with TRBJ2-7, with 9 bases lining up with TRBD1. CDR3 length: 15 amino acids. Germline values: CDR1 MDHEN, CDR2 SYDVKM. Unmatched junction bases numbered 6, after V lost 4 bases and J lost 2 bases. CDR3 in amino acids: CASSSRQGVTYEQYF. The CDR3 DNA is TGTGCCAGCAGTTCGAGACAGGGGGTGACCTACGAGCAGTACTTC.

With regard to this clone: Different DNA sequences within this sample yield the same CDR3. V is TRBV11-3 and J is TRBJ2-7, with TRBD1 identical over 9 bases. The CDR3 sequence is 14 residues long. Germline lookup yields CDR1 SGHNT and CDR2 YENEEA. Germline trimming cut 5 bases from V and 0 bases from J; bases unmatched to any gene: 2. CDR3 sequence (DNA): TGTGCCAGCAGCCCGGGACAGGGCTCCTACGAGCAGTACTTC. Translating it yields CASSPGQGSYEQYF.

The chain has TRBV5-1 and TRBJ2-2, with 9 bases matching TRBD1. The CDR3 runs 15 residues. Per germline, CDR1 SGHRS and CDR2 YFSETQ. Losses at the gene ends were 4 bases for V and 3 bases for J; bases not matched to a gene: 4. The CDR3 region is CASSTQGADTGELFF. DNA of the CDR3: TGCGCCAGCAGCACACAGGGGGCGGACACCGGGGAGCTGTTTTTT.

This chain connects TRBV6-1 to TRBJ2-2; TRBD1 is a possible D gene (5 bases). Germline loops: CDR1 MNHNS, CDR2 SASEGT. V was cut by 1 base and J by 5 bases, with 14 bases left in between. The CDR3 has 16 residues. CDR3 residues: CASSEVPPGWTGELFF. CDR3 sequence (DNA): TGTGCCAGCAGTGAAGTCCCCCCAGGGTGGACCGGGGAGCTGTTTTTT.

The J gene is TRBJ1-4, the V gene TRBV19; 7 bases map to TRBD1. Germline CDR1 reads LNHDA; CDR2 reads SQIVND (reference sequence). There are 15 residues in the CDR3. The V and J ends lost 8 bases and 2 bases, in that order; junction bases with no gene match: 8. CDR3 in amino acids: CASGRIQGTNEKLFF. For the CDR3, the DNA is TGTGCCAGTGGAAGGATACAGGGGACTAATGAAAAACTGTTTTTT.

The chain carries TRBV28 and TRBJ2-7, with D perhaps TRBD2 (5 bases). This CDR3 spans 16 amino acids. Germline V CDR1 and CDR2: MDHEN, SYDVKM. Trimming took off 4 bases at V and 0 bases at J, with 16 bases between the two ends. CDR3 nucleotides: TGTGCCAGCAGTTCCCCCGAGACACTAGTCTCCTACGAGCAGTACTTC. Protein product: CASSSPETLVSYEQYF.

The chain employs TRBV10-1 and TRBJ1-1; D may be TRBD1 (5 bases). The V end lost 3 bases, the J end lost 3 bases, and 14 bases lay between the germline ends. Germline V gene sequence: CDR1 WNHNN, CDR2 SYGVQD (reference sequence). This CDR3 region has 15 residues. The CDR3 region is CASSDRGVADTEAFF. The CDR3 DNA reads as TGCGCCAGCAGTGATCGAGGGGTAGCGGACACTGAAGCTTTCTTT.

The chain links TRBV7-2 to TRBJ2-5; TRBD2 matches 9 bases. Unmatched junction bases numbered 10, after V lost 1 base and J lost 4 bases. Germline CDR1 reads SGHTA; CDR2 reads FQGNSA. The CDR3 is made up of 17 amino acids. The CDR3 nucleotides read TGTGCCAGCAGCTTAGGGCCTAGCGGGAAGGAAAGAGAGACCCAGTACTTC. Amino acids: CASSLGPSGKERETQYF.

The chain is built from TRBV5-1 and TRBJ2-3; D possibly corresponds to TRBD2 (5 bases). Per germline, CDR1 SGHRS and CDR2 YFSETQ. This CDR3 region has 15 residues. V dropped 0 bases and J dropped 3 bases, with 11 bases sitting between them. CDR3 nucleotide sequence: TGCGCCAGCAGCTTGGAGCGGAGAGGGACAGATACGCAGTATTTT. Residues: CASSLERRGTDTQYF.

This chain uses TRBV4-2 with TRBJ2-5, with 9 bases matching TRBD2. V was pared by 5 bases and J by 4 bases, with 14 bases of the junction left unmatched. Germline V gene lookup returns CDR1 LGHNA and CDR2 YNFKEQ. The CDR3 extends over 17 amino acids. CDR3 in amino acids: CASSKRGAGGPGETQYF. Here the CDR3 DNA reads TGTGCCAGCAGCAAGCGAGGGGCGGGAGGGCCTGGAGAGACCCAGTACTTC.

V is TRBV15 and J is TRBJ1-1; unclear D gene. Trimming stripped 0 bases from V and 1 base from J, with 12 bases between. The CDR3 consists of 16 residues. Germline CDR1 is LNHNV and CDR2 is YYDKDF (reference sequence). In DNA form, the CDR3 reads TGTGCCACCAGCAGAGATCGAGGGTGGGAGAACACTGAAGCTTTCTTT. The encoded protein is CATSRDRGWENTEAFF.

The chain couples TRBV5-1 to TRBJ2-5; 7 positions agree with TRBD2. Germline CDR1 and CDR2: SGHRS and YFSETQ. The J segment lost 1 base and the V segment lost 0 bases, leaving 3 bases of the junction unmatched. The CDR3 consists of 15 residues. Written as DNA, the CDR3 is TGCGCCAGCAGCTTGGTCGCTAGCGGCCAAGAGACCCAGTACTTC. Amino acids: CASSLVASGQETQYF. Full variable domain (outside the CDR3, taken from reference TRBV5-1 and TRBJ2-5): KAGVTQTPRYLIKTRGQQVTLSCSPISGHRSVSWYQQTPGQGLQFLFEYFSETQRNKGNFPGRFSGRQFSNSRSEMNVSTLELGDSALYLCASSLVASGQETQYFGPGTRLLVL.

The V and J genes are TRBV9 and TRBJ2-1, with D perhaps TRBD2 (6 bases). The germline gives CDR1 SGDLS, CDR2 YYNGEE. Trimming shortened V by 0 bases and J by 6 bases, and 10 bases separated the two germline ends. This CDR3 spans 14 amino acids. The CDR3 protein is CASSVVSSGNEQFF. For the CDR3, the DNA is TGTGCCAGCAGCGTAGTCAGTAGCGGCAATGAGCAGTTCTTC.

The chain has TRBV24-1 and TRBJ2-2; 10 bases are shared with TRBD1. The V gene end was trimmed by 4 bases and the J gene end by 6 bases; junction bases not matched to a gene: 4. Germline CDR1 KGHDR, CDR2 SFDVKD. CDR3 size: 15 residues. The CDR3 spells CATSEPGQGSGELFF. The CDR3 nucleotides are TGTGCCACCAGTGAGCCGGGACAGGGGTCCGGGGAGCTGTTTTTT.